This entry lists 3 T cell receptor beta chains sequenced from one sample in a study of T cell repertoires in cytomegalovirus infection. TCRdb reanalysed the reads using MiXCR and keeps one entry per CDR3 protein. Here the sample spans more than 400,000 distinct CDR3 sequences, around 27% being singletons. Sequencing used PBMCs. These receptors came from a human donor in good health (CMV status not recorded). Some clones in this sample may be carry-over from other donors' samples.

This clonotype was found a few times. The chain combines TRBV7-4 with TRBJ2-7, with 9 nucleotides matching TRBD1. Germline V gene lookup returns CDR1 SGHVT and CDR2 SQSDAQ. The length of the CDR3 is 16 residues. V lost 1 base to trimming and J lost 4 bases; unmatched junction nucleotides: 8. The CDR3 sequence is CASSLVDRGLGYEQYV. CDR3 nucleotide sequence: TGTGCCAGCAGCTTAGTGGACAGGGGCCTCGGTTACGAGCAGTACGTC.

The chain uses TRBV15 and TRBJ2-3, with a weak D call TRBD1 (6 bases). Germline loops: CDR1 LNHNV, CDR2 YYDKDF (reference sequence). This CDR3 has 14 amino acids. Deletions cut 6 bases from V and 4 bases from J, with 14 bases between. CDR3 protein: CATRGHDLADTQYF. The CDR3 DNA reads TGTGCCACCAGGGGACACGATTTGGCAGATACGCAGTATTTT.

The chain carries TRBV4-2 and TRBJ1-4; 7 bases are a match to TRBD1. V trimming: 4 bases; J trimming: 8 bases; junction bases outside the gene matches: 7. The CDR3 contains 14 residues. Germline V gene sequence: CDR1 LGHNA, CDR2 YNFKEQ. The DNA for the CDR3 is TGTGCCAGCAGCCCACAGGGGCAGGTGGAAAAACTGTTTTTT. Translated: CASSPQGQVEKLFF.